This TCR beta chain was captured in a study of T cell responses to AZD1222 COVID-19 vaccine. Overall study findings and caveats: Once two AZD1222 doses were given, Spike-specific TCR breadth and depth went up.

With regard to this clone: The target antigen is unknown.

Trimming took 5 bases from V and 5 from J, leaving 13 bases between them. This CDR3 region has 14 residues. From germline, CDR1 is LNHDA and CDR2 SQIVND (reference sequence). Produced via immunoSEQ multiplex PCR; TCRdb's table is partial and in-frame only. The sample has about 130,000 clones, roughly 87% seen once. The chain links TRBV19 to TRBJ1-5, with unresolved D. This specimen consisted of peripheral blood, obtained on day 0 of AZD1222 vaccination. This receptor was identified in an adult in good health. This CDR3 reads CASSLAGYDQPQHF. CDR3 nucleotides: TGTGCCAGTAGTCTCGCGGGGTACGATCAGCCCCAGCATTTT.